Here is one TCR beta chain with its context. The sample comes from a study of cytomegalovirus exposure and HLA in healthy donors. TCRdb keeps only in-frame clones here, not all; method: immunoSEQ multiplex PCR. The data show over 150,000 clones, roughly 84% seen once. Per germline, CDR1 SGHRS and CDR2 YFSETQ. V lost 2 bases and J lost 3; bases outside the gene matches: 6. CDR3 length: 16 amino acids. The chain employs TRBV5-1 and TRBJ2-2; 8 bases are a match to TRBD2. Material for sequencing was PBMCs. The TCR was taken from a woman aged 18-30 years in good health and CMV-seropositive. CDR3 DNA sequence: TGCGCCAGCAGCTTCTTGGCCGGGGGGGACACCGGGGAGCTGTTTTTT. Residues: CASSFLAGGDTGELFF. Full variable domain (remainder filled in from reference TRBV5-1 and TRBJ2-2): KAGVTQTPRYLIKTRGQQVTLSCSPISGHRSVSWYQQTPGQGLQFLFEYFSETQRNKGNFPGRFSGRQFSNSRSEMNVSTLELGDSALYLCASSFLAGGDTGELFFGEGSRLTVL.